This T cell receptor (beta chain) derives from a study of monozygotic twins with inflammatory bowel disease. Template switching was used to attach UMIs, which incorporated a 6-nucleotide sample barcode. Reprocessing the 5' RACE reads, TCRdb reports a single entry for every CDR3 protein and omits DNA. Across about 420,000 distinct CDR3 sequences, the top ten clones capture approximately 2.3% of the sample. CDR3 length: 13 residues. Looked up from germline, CDR1 is MNHNS and CDR2 is SASEGT. Sequencing was performed on blood. The receptor comes from a human donor with ulcerative colitis or Crohn's disease, or a healthy co-twin of an affected twin (not recorded which). V usage is TRBV6-1 and J usage is TRBJ1-5. The CDR3 spells CASSARRNQPQHF.